This paragraph reports one T cell receptor (beta chain). Its antigen specificity is not known. The record has no base qualities; no much larger clone is one base away. The data belong to a study of T cells in Graves' hyperthyroidism and ophthalmopathy (dated by TCRdb to the late 2010s). Context from the whole study: Peripheral blood samples were taken at initial diagnosis, before any treatment was given. The roughly 100 discovery patients were randomly split 7:3 into training and test sets. Prospective prediction of ophthalmopathy was tested in an independent validation cohort consisting of about 20 hyperthyroidism patients and some 16 patients who later progressed to ophthalmopathy. Thyroid tissue and blood T-cell repertoires from about six Graves' hyperthyroidism patients were also compared in the study. Following sampling, methimazole starting at 30 mg daily was given to hyperthyroidism patients, and high-dose intravenous methylprednisolone was given to ophthalmopathy patients. To identify TCR V-J signatures that set the groups apart, the researchers used a discovery cohort of 90 to 100 patients, made up of 43 with Graves' ophthalmopathy and about 59 with stable Graves' hyperthyroidism. TCR Vbeta CDR3 sequencing of 130 to 150 peripheral blood samples (under 45 ophthalmopathy, about 80 hyperthyroidism and some 17 progressor patients) is reported in the paper.

Beyond this particular receptor, the publication reports: In validation, the model predicted progression to ophthalmopathy a median of roughly 6.5 months before onset, with about 71% sensitivity and almost 75% specificity. Sample size was not statistically predetermined, and blinding of investigators to group allocation was not performed. A model built on a 13 V-J signature distinguished ophthalmopathy from stable hyperthyroidism, reaching 85% to 90% sensitivity and around 81% specificity in cross-validation and 80%/75% in testing. Most expanded thyroid clonotypes (frequency above 0.001) were also detected in blood, suggesting blood repertoires may reflect thyroid immune responses.

Amplification of TCR beta CDR3 regions was carried out from RNA transcripts. For the first round of RT-PCR on the TCR CDR3, the HTBI primer set was used together with the Qiagen OneStep RT-PCR kit. The libraries were constructed in a second round of multiplex PCR and then size-selected and purified. The libraries were sequenced on an Illumina HiSeq2000 using paired-end 100 bp reads. Per the authors' processing: Raw data were processed with SOAPnuke, discarding reads with adapters, uncalled bases, mean Phred below 15, or no exact constant-primer or identifier match. High-quality paired reads were merged with COPE v1.2.5, and unique nucleotide sequences were defined as clonotypes. Clonotypes were aligned to IMGT TRBV, TRBD and TRBJ reference segments using MiTCR v1.1. The analysis was restricted to V-J combinations with a frequency above 0.0001, which together covered 99% to 99.2% of the repertoires. A TCS score was defined as the ratio of F50 (clonal expansion) to E x V (chaos), with BLOSUM62-based TCRdist applied between CDR3 peptides within each V-J. Welch's t-statistics and random forest reduced roughly 500 V-J features to roughly 13, which were used in a naive Bayes classifier (R e1071). Clones were called with MiXCR by TCRdb after fastp trimmed the public reads at Q25, and only in-frame beta chains were retained. Every entry covers one CDR3 protein and lists the most common genes and DNA from its rows. TCRdb's processing, not the authors', yielded these V and J calls. The table for this sample lists 400,000 or so distinct CDR3 sequences; roughly 15% of them were counted only once. About 20% of the sample rests with the top ten.

V trim: 2 bases; J trim: 0 bases; unmatched bases: 4. Inclusive of the bounding cysteine and phenylalanine, the CDR3 is 16 residues long. The kept DNA is CDR3 alone, 48 bases in frame from the first base. As encoded in the germline V gene, CDR1 is SGHAT while CDR2 is FQNNGV. Moderately to severely active disease, a Clinical Activity Score of at least 3, a NOSPECS grade of at least 4, and a duration under 3 months were present in ophthalmopathy patients. Patients with uncontrolled infections, other autoimmune diseases, pregnancy or lactation were excluded. Diagnoses relied on clinical symptoms, serum thyroxine and TRAb, thyroid ultrasound and orbital computed tomography. Ficoll-Paque density gradient centrifugation was used to isolate PBMCs from approximately 10 ml of fresh peripheral blood. Total RNA was extracted using Trizol reagent, and RNA quality was assessed on an Agilent 2100 Bioanalyzer.

Specimen: blood. The sequence links TRBV11-2 to TRBJ2-1, with 7 bases in between that match TRBD2. This TCR was recovered from a woman aged 25-40 years with Graves' ophthalmopathy. For the CDR3, the sequence is CASSLSSGSSYNEQFF. In nucleotide form, the sequence is TGTGCCAGCAGCTTATCTAGCGGATCCTCCTACAATGAGCAGTTCTTC.